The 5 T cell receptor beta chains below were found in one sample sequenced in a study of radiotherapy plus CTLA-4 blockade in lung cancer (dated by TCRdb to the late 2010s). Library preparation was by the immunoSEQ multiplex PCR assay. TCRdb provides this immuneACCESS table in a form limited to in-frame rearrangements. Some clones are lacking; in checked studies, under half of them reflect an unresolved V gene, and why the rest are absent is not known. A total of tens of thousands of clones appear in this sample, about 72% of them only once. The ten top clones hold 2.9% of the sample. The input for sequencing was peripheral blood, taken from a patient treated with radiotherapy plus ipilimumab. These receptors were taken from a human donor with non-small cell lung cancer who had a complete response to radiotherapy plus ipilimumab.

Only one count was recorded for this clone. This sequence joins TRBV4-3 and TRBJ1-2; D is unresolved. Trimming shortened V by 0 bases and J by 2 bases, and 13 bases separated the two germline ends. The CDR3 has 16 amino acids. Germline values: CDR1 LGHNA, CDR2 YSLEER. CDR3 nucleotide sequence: TGCGCCAGCAGCCAAGAGTTGGCAGATCCGAACTATGGCTACACCTTC. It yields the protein CASSQELADPNYGYTF.

The chain's CDR3 is CASSPPGHAEAFF. CDR3 in DNA: TGTGCCAGCAGCCCACCGGGACATGCTGAAGCTTTCTTT. V and J are TRBV13 and TRBJ1-1; possibly TRBD1 for D (6 bases). Per the germline V gene, CDR1 is PRHDT and CDR2 is FYEKMQ (reference sequence). The ends were cut back, 5 bases at V and 6 bases at J, with 13 bases in the middle. CDR3 size: 13 residues.

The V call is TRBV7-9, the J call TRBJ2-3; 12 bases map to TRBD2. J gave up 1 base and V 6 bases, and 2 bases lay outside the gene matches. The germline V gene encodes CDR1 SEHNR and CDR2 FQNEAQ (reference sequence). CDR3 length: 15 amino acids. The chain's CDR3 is CASRRTSGGTDTQYF. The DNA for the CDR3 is TGTGCCAGCAGACGGACTAGCGGGGGCACAGATACGCAGTATTTT.

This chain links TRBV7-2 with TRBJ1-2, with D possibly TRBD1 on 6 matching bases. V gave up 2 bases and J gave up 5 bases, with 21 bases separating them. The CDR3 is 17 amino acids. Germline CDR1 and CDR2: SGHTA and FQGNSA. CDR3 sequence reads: CASSLTTLQGRRYGYTF. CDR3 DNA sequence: TGTGCCAGCAGCTTAACGACATTACAGGGAAGAAGATATGGCTACACCTTC.

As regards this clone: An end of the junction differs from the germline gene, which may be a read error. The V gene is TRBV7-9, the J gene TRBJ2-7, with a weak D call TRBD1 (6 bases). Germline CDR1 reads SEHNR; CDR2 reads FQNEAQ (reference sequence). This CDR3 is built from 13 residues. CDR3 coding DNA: TGTGCCAGCAGCCAATCCATCGTGACAGGTTCGAACTTC. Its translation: CASSQSIVTGSNF.